The rows below give T cell receptor beta chains drawn from one sample of a study of human T cells and chemical hapten exposure. TCRdb itself ran the RACE reads through MiXCR, one entry per CDR3 protein. This table has more than 85,000 distinct CDR3 sequences, 9.5% to 11% appearing once. Sequenced material: whole blood, taken in connection with sensitization to the hapten diphenylcyclopropenone (DPC). The receptor source for this set is a man aged 35 to 55 with alopecia areata. Some clones in this sample may be carry-over from other donors' samples. CDR3s include the opening cysteine and the closing phenylalanine or tryptophan. D genes are given only for firm matches. Some rows mark clone size as missing; the rest say once, few, many or name a class of expanded clone.

abundance	d_gene	v_gene	j_gene	CDR3nt	CDR3aa
NA	NA	TRBV28	TRBJ2-5	TGTGCCAGCAGCCGGTGGAGTAGAGGGGGGTACTTC	CASSRWSRGGYF
many	NA	TRBV5-1	TRBJ1-2	TGCGCCAGCAGCTTGGAACAGAATGGCTACACCTTC	CASSLEQNGYTF
many	NA	TRBV9	TRBJ2-1	TGTGCCAGCAGCCTCCGAATGGGGGACAATGAGCAGTTCTTC	CASSLRMGDNEQFF
many	NA	TRBV10-3	TRBJ2-1	TGTGCCATCAGTGAGGTCCAACCCAATGAGCAGTTCTTC	CAISEVQPNEQFF
NA	NA	TRBV6-5	TRBJ2-7	TGTGCCAGCAGTCGCGGATCGCCGGGACTGAGCTACGAGCAGTACTTC	CASSRGSPGLSYEQYF
many	NA	TRBV2	TRBJ2-2	TGTGCCAGCAGTGGAGGGGTCGGGGAGCTGTTTTTT	CASSGGVGELFF
many	TRBD2	TRBV2	TRBJ2-3	TGTGCCATCTCCGGGACTAGCAGAGATACGCAGTATTTT	CAISGTSRDTQYF
NA	TRBD2	TRBV5-8	TRBJ2-3	TGTGCCTGGGGGGGTAGCACAGATACGCAGTATTTT	CAWGGSTDTQYF
once	TRBD2	TRBV20-1	TRBJ2-7	TGCAGTGCTAGAGTGGATTGGCTAGCGGCCAGAGGTTACGAGCAGTACTTC	CSARVDWLAARGYEQYF
NA	TRBD1	TRBV4-3	TRBJ2-3	TGCGCCAGCAGCCAATTCAGACAGGGGATGCAGTATTTT	CASSQFRQGMQYF
few	NA	TRBV29-1	TRBJ2-1	TGCAGCGTTGCGCAGTTGTCGGGACCCTACAATGAGCAGTTCTTC	CSVAQLSGPYNEQFF
NA	TRBD2	TRBV12-3/TRBV12-4	TRBJ2-5	TGTGCCAGCAGGAGGACTAGCGGGCAAGAGACCCAGTACTTC	CASRRTSGQETQYF
many	TRBD2	TRBV2	TRBJ2-3	TGTGCCAGCAGTGTCACGACTAGCGGGAGTAAGAGCACAGATACGCAGTATTTT	CASSVTTSGSKSTDTQYF
NA	TRBD2	TRBV6-1	TRBJ2-3	TGTGCCAGCAGACTTCTAGCGGGAGGGCCCGGAGATACGCAGTATTTT	CASRLLAGGPGDTQYF
many	TRBD1	TRBV6-2/TRBV6-3	TRBJ2-4	TGTGCCAGCAGTTACTCGGGACAGGCTATAGCCAAAAACATTCAGTACTTC	CASSYSGQAIAKNIQYF
few	NA	TRBV5-1	TRBJ1-1	TGCGCCAGCAGCTCCCAGATAACGAACACTGAAGCTTTCTTT	CASSSQITNTEAFF
few	NA	TRBV5-7	TRBJ2-1	TGTGCCAGCAGCGGGGCTCATCACTCCTACAATGAGCAGTTCTTC	CASSGAHHSYNEQFF
NA	NA	TRBV7-9	TRBJ2-1	TGTGCCAGCAGCCCACCAGGGACTCTCCAATACAATGAGCAGTTCTTC	CASSPPGTLQYNEQFF
NA	NA	TRBV5-1	TRBJ1-6	TGCGCCAGCAGCGCACGACAGGTTGAAAATTCACCCCTCCACTTT	CASSARQVENSPLHF
few	NA	TRBV2	TRBJ2-6	TGTGCCAGCAGCGGTGATGGCTGGGCCAACGTCCTGACTTTC	CASSGDGWANVLTF
NA	TRBD2	TRBV19	TRBJ2-7	TGTGCCAGTAGTAGCGCGGGAGCCTCCTACGAGCAGTACTTC	CASSSAGASYEQYF
NA	TRBD1	TRBV12-3/TRBV12-4	TRBJ2-2	TGTGCCAGCAGACAGGACAGGGGGAACACCGGGGAGCTGTTTTTT	CASRQDRGNTGELFF
many	TRBD2	TRBV29-1	TRBJ2-2	TGCAGCGTCAGGACTAGAATTGACACCGGGGAGCTGTTTTTT	CSVRTRIDTGELFF
NA	NA	TRBV11-2	TRBJ1-2	TGTGCCAGCAGCTTAGATGGACTGTATGGCTACACCTTC	CASSLDGLYGYTF
few	NA	TRBV20-1	TRBJ1-2	TGCAGTGCTATTGACGGGAGAGCTAACTATGGCTACACCTTC	CSAIDGRANYGYTF
NA	TRBD1	TRBV5-1	TRBJ2-1	TGCGCCAGCAGCCCCGGGACAGGGGACTCCTACAATGAGCAGTTCTTC	CASSPGTGDSYNEQFF
few	TRBD2	TRBV7-9	TRBJ2-5	TGTGCCAGCAGCGGCCCGGGACTAGCGGGAGGGGAGACCCAGTACTTC	CASSGPGLAGGETQYF
many	NA	TRBV6-5	TRBJ1-5	TGTGCCACCTCGATACAGGGAAAGGATCAGCCCCAGCATTTT	CATSIQGKDQPQHF
few	TRBD1	TRBV6-5	TRBJ2-6	TGTGCCAGCAGTCAGGCTCCGGGACAGTACTTCTCTGGGGCCAACGTCCTGACTTTC	CASSQAPGQYFSGANVLTF
NA	TRBD2	TRBV24-1	TRBJ2-1	TGTGCCACCAGTGATGTTAGCGGGAGGGGCGGTGAGCAGTTCTTC	CATSDVSGRGGEQFF
NA	TRBD2	TRBV27	TRBJ2-7	TGTGCCAGCAGTTCCCTAGCGGTCAATCCCTACGAGCAGTACTTC	CASSSLAVNPYEQYF
NA	TRBD1	TRBV12-3/TRBV12-4	TRBJ1-5	TGTGCCAGCGAAAAGACAGGGGGTCCCCAGCATTTT	CASEKTGGPQHF
many	TRBD2	TRBV6-2/TRBV6-3	TRBJ2-3	TGTGCCAGCATCGCTAGCGGGAGGACAGATACGCAGTATTTT	CASIASGRTDTQYF
many	NA	TRBV6-5	TRBJ1-1	TGTGCCAGCAGTTCCCCCCAGCAGACTGAAGCTTTCTTT	CASSSPQQTEAFF
few	TRBD2	TRBV20-1	TRBJ2-3	TGCAGTGCTAGAGTCCCTAGCGGGAGCATTCCCCTCGGTGATACGCAGTATTTT	CSARVPSGSIPLGDTQYF
many	NA	TRBV6-4	TRBJ2-3	TGTGCCAGCAGTGACTCTGGCAGTTGGGGCACAGATACGCAGTATTTT	CASSDSGSWGTDTQYF
few	TRBD1	TRBV5-6	TRBJ2-7	TGTGCCAGCAGCTTGGGAATGACAGGGTTTTCCGAGCAGTACTTC	CASSLGMTGFSEQYF
few	TRBD1	TRBV5-1	TRBJ2-2	TGCGCCAGCAGCTTGGGCAGGGGGCCCGGGGAGCTGTTTTTT	CASSLGRGPGELFF